This T cell receptor (beta chain) was documented in a study of T cell repertoires in cytomegalovirus infection. This clonotype was recorded at least ten times. This CDR3 is 18 amino acids long. In germline, CDR1 is SGHTA, CDR2 FQGNSA. The trim removed 1 base at V and 6 bases at J, leaving 10 bases unmatched. TCRdb recomputed calls from the reads with MiXCR, one row per CDR3 protein. Of roughly 600,000 distinct CDR3 sequences listed, 20% to 25% are singletons. This TCR derives from a human donor in good health (CMV status not recorded). Some clones in this sample may be carry-over from other donors' samples. Material: CD8+ T cells from PBMCs. The chain uses TRBV7-2 and TRBJ2-1; 12 nucleotides match TRBD2. Here the CDR3 DNA reads TGTGCCAGCAGCTTAGACGCTAGCGGGGGGGCCTCGGTCAATGAGCAGTTCTTC. It is translated as CASSLDASGGASVNEQFF.